These T cell receptor beta chains were read from a single sample in a study. Using its own MiXCR run on the RT-PCR reads, TCRdb lists one record per CDR3 protein. The sample holds fewer than 800,000 distinct CDR3 sequences, 13% to 15% seen once. The sample comprised memory CD4+ T cells from blood. Receptors were obtained from a female donor in good health, serving as a healthy control. CDR3s include the opening cysteine and the closing phenylalanine or tryptophan. Fields, in order: D gene, clone size, V gene, J gene, CDR3 DNA, CDR3 protein. A D gene is named only where the DNA matches it firmly. Not all rows give a size; the values are once, few, many and, for expanded clones, a class.

d_gene: NA; abundance: NA; v_gene: TRBV20-1; j_gene: TRBJ2-3; CDR3nt: TGCAGTGCTACCAAGCAGGGGCTCGGGGGCACAGATACGCAGTATTTT; CDR3aa: CSATKQGLGGTDTQYF
d_gene: NA; abundance: many; v_gene: TRBV6-5; j_gene: TRBJ2-6; CDR3nt: TGTGCCAGCAGTTACAGGGGGACGGATTACTCTGGGGCCAACGTCCTGACTTTC; CDR3aa: CASSYRGTDYSGANVLTF
d_gene: TRBD1; abundance: few; v_gene: TRBV6-6; j_gene: TRBJ2-1; CDR3nt: TGTGCCAGCAGTTACCCGATTGACAGGGTCAATGAGCAGTTCTTC; CDR3aa: CASSYPIDRVNEQFF
d_gene: NA; abundance: few; v_gene: TRBV5-1; j_gene: TRBJ2-3; CDR3nt: TGCGCCAGCAGCTTGGCCGATTACACAGATACGCAGTATTTT; CDR3aa: CASSLADYTDTQYF
d_gene: TRBD2; abundance: NA; v_gene: TRBV20-1; j_gene: TRBJ2-7; CDR3nt: TGCAGTGCTAGAGGCGTAGCGGGAGCGGGAAACGAGCAGTACTTC; CDR3aa: CSARGVAGAGNEQYF
d_gene: NA; abundance: few; v_gene: TRBV5-1; j_gene: TRBJ2-5; CDR3nt: TGCGCCAGCAGACAGGGACTGGAGACCCAGTACTTC; CDR3aa: CASRQGLETQYF
d_gene: NA; abundance: few; v_gene: TRBV20-1; j_gene: TRBJ1-1; CDR3nt: TGCAGTGCTAGCCCCCCGGGGGCGCTGGGAACTGAAGCTTTCTTT; CDR3aa: CSASPPGALGTEAFF
d_gene: NA; abundance: few; v_gene: TRBV5-1; j_gene: TRBJ2-7; CDR3nt: TGCGCCAGCAGCTTCACTAGCCCTAGCTCCTACGAGCAGTACTTC; CDR3aa: CASSFTSPSSYEQYF
d_gene: NA; abundance: few; v_gene: TRBV20-1; j_gene: TRBJ2-5; CDR3nt: TGCAGTGGAGAGGGGTCCTCAACCGGGACTGCAGAGACCCAGTACTTC; CDR3aa: CSGEGSSTGTAETQYF
d_gene: NA; abundance: NA; v_gene: TRBV5-5; j_gene: TRBJ1-4; CDR3nt: TGTGCCAGCAGCTTTCGGGAACAGAATAATGAAAAACTGTTTTTT; CDR3aa: CASSFREQNNEKLFF